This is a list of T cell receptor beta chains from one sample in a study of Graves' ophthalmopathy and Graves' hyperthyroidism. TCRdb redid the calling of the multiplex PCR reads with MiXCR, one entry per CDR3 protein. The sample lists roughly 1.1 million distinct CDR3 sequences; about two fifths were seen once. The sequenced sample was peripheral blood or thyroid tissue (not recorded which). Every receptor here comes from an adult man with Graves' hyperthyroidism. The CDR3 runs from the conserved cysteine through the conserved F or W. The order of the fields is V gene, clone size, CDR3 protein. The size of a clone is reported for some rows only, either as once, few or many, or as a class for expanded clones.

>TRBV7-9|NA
CASSSGEGGYRNSPLHF
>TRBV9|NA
CASSEAGGAKETQYF
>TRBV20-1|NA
CSAKGAGETQYF
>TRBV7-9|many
CASSKGQSYQPQHF
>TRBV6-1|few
CASTLLVNQPQHF
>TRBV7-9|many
CASSSTSVVSYEQYF
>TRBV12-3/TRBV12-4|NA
CASRTSGGAETQYF
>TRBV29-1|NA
CSVESGLYGYTF
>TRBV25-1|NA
CASSLGHGTGVMNTEAFF
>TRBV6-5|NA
CASSPGPQRYSGNTIYF
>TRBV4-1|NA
CASRQGGREETQYF
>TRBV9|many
CASSAGGRHTGELFF
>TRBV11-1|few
CASSLYLGVGAGELFF
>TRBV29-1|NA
CSVWSGPGNTEAFF
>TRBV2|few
CASSELGKSNEKLFF
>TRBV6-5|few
CASSPDSPPSGNTIYF
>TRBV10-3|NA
CATTPGQATENTEAFF
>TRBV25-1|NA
CASSTDRGWFYEQYF